This T cell receptor beta chain originates from a study of OX40 agonist ivuxolimab in advanced cancers. Study-level background: At doses from 0.01 to 10 mg/kg, patients were given intravenous ivuxolimab every 2 weeks.

The CDR3 has 14 amino acids. From germline, CDR1 is LNHNV and CDR2 YYDKDF (reference sequence). V was trimmed by 4 bases and J by 1 base, leaving 10 bases between them. This clone has just one count. No antigen is known for it. The protocol was immunoSEQ multiplex PCR, while the TCRdb copy is restricted to in-frame clones and leaves out a portion. The sample has about 70,000 clones, 81% seen once. Overall study findings and caveats: At doses 0.1 to 3.0 mg/kg, CD4+ and CD8+ clones expanded.

V and J are TRBV15 and TRBJ1-2, with no clear D. This sample comprised CD4+ or CD8+ T cells sorted from blood, obtained in a trial of the OX40 agonist ivuxolimab. The receptor was derived from an adult with an advanced solid tumor such as melanoma, head and neck, liver or kidney cancer. This CDR3 is CATSKQTYNYGYTF. CDR3 coding DNA: TGTGCCACCAGCAAACAGACCTATAACTATGGCTACACCTTC.